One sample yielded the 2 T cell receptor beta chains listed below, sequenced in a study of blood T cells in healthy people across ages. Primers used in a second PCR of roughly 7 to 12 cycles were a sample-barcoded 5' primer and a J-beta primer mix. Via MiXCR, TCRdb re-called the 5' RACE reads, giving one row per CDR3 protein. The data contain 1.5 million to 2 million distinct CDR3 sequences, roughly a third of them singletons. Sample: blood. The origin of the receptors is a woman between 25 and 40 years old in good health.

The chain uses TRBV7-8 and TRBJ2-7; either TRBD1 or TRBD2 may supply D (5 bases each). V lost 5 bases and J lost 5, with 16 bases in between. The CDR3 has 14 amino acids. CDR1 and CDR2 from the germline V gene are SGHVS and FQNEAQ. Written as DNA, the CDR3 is TGTGCCAGCAGCCTAGACCGGGGCCCTGACGAGCAGTACTTC. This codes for CASSLDRGPDEQYF.

The CDR3 coding sequence is TGTGCCAGCAGTTTAAACCCCCTAGAACGTTCTAGCACAGATACGCAGTATTTT. Translation: CASSLNPLERSSTDTQYF. The chain recombines TRBV27 with TRBJ2-3; D gene ambiguous. Trimming pared 2 bases from V and 0 bases from J, leaving 18 bases between. The CDR3 has 18 amino acids. Germline CDR1 MNHEY, CDR2 SMNVEV (reference sequence).